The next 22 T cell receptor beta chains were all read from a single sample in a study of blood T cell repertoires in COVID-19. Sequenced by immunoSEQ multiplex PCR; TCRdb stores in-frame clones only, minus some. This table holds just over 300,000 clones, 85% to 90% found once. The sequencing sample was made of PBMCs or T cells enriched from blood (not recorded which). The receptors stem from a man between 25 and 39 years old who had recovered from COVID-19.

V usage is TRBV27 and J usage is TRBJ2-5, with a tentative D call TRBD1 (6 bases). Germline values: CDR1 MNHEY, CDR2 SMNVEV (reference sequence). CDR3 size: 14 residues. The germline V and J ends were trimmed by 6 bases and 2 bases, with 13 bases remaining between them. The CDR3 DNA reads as TGTGCCAGCAGGGGGTGGGGACAACAAGAGACCCAGTACTTC. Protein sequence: CASRGWGQQETQYF.

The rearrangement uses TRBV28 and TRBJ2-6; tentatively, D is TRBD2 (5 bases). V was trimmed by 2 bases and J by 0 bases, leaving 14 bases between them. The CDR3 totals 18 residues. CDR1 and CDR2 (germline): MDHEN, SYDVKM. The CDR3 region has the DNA TGTGCCAGCAGTTTAAGAGGGTTCTCCTTCTCTGGGGCCAACGTCCTGACTTTC. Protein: CASSLRGFSFSGANVLTF.

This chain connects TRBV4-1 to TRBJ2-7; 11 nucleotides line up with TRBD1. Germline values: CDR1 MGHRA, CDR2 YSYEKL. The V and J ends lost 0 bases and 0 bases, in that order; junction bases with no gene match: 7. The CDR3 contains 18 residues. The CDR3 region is CASSQDVEGTGGSYEQYF. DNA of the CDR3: TGCGCCAGCAGCCAAGATGTTGAGGGGACAGGGGGCTCCTACGAGCAGTACTTC.

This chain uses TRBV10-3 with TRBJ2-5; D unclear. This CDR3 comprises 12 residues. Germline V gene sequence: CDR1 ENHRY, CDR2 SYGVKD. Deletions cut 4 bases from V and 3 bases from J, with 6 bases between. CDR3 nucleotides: TGTGCCATCAGTGGTACAGAAGAGACCCAGTACTTC. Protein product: CAISGTEETQYF.

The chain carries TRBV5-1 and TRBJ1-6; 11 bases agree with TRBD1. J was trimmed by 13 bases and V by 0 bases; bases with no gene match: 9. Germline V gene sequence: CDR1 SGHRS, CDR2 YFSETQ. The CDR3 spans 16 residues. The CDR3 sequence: CASSLALPGQGAPLHF. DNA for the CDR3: TGCGCCAGCAGCTTGGCCCTCCCCGGACAGGGGGCCCCCCTCCACTTT.

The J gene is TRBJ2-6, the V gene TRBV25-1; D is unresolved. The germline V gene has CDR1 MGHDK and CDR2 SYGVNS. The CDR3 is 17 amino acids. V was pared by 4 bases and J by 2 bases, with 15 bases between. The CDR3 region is CASSVSRASPGANVLTF. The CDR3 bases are TGTGCCAGCAGTGTCTCCCGCGCCTCCCCTGGGGCCAACGTCCTGACTTTC.

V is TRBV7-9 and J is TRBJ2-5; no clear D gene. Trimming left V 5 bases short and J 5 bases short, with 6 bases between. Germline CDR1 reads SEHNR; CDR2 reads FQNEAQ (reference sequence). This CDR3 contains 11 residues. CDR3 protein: CASSPLETQYF. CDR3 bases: TGTGCCAGCAGCCCTTTGGAGACCCAGTACTTC. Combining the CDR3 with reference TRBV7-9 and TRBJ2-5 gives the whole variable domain DTGVSQNPRHKITKRGQNVTFRCDPISEHNRLYWYRQTLGQGPEFLTYFQNEAQLEKSRLLSDRFSAERPKGSFSTLEIQRTEQGDSAMYLCASSPLETQYFGPGTRLLVL.

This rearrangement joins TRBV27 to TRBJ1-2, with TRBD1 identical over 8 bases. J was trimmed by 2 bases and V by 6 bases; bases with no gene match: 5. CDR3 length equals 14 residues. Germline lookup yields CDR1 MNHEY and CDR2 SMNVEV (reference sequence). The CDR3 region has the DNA TGTGCCAGCAGCAGGACAGGGCCCAACTATGGCTACACCTTC. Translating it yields CASSRTGPNYGYTF.

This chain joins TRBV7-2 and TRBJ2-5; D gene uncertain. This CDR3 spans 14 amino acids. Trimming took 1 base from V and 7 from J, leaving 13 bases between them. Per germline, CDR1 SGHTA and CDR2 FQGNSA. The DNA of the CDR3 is TGTGCCAGCAGCTTAGACAGTCATGGCGTGACCCAGTACTTC. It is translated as CASSLDSHGVTQYF.

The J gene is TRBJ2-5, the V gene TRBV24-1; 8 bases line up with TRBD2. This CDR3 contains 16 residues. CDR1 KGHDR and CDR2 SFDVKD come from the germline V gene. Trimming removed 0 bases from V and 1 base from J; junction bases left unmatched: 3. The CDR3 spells CATSDLTGGRQETQYF. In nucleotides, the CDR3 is TGTGCCACCAGTGATTTGACGGGGGGGCGCCAAGAGACCCAGTACTTC.

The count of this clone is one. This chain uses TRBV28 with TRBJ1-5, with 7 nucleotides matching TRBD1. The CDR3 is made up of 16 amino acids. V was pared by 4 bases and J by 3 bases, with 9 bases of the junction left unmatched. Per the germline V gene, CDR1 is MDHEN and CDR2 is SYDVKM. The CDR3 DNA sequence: TGTGCCAGCAGTTCCCCGGGGCAGGGGGACAATCAGCCCCAGCATTTT. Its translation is CASSSPGQGDNQPQHF. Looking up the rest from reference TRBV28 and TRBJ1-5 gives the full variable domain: DVKVTQSSRYLVKRTGEKVFLECVQDMDHENMFWYRQDPGLGLRLIYFSYDVKMKEKGDIPEGYSVSREKKERFSLILESASTNQTSMYLCASSSPGQGDNQPQHFGDGTRLSIL.

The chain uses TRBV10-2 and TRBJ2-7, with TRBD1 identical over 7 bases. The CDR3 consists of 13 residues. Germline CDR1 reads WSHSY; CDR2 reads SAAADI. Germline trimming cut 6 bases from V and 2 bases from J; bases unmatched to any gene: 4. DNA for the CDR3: TGCGCCAGCAGATGGGACAGAGCCTACGAGCAGTACTTC. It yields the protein CASRWDRAYEQYF.

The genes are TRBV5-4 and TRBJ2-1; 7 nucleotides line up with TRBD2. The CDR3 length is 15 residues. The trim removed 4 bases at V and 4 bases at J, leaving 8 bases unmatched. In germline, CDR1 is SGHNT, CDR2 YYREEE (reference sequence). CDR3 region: CASSGAGPYYNEQFF. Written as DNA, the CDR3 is TGTGCCAGCAGCGGAGCGGGGCCTTATTACAATGAGCAGTTCTTC.

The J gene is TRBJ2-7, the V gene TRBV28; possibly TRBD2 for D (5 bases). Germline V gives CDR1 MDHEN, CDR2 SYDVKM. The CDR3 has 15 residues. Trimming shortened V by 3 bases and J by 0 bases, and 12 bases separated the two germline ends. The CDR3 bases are TGTGCCAGCAGTTTTTCGGGATTAAACTCCTACGAGCAGTACTTC. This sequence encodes CASSFSGLNSYEQYF. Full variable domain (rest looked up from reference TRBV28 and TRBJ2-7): DVKVTQSSRYLVKRTGEKVFLECVQDMDHENMFWYRQDPGLGLRLIYFSYDVKMKEKGDIPEGYSVSREKKERFSLILESASTNQTSMYLCASSFSGLNSYEQYFGPGTRLTVT.

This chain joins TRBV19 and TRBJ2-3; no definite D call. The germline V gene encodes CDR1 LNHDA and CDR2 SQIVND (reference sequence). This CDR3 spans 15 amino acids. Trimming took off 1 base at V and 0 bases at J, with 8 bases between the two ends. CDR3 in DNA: TGTGCCAGTAGTATAGCGTGGGCTAGCACAGATACGCAGTATTTT. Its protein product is CASSIAWASTDTQYF. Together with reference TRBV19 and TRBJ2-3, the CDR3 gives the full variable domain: DGGITQSPKYLFRKEGQNVTLSCEQNLNHDAMYWYRQDPGQGLRLIYYSQIVNDFQKGDIAEGYSVSREKKESFPLTVTSAQKNPTAFYLCASSIAWASTDTQYFGPGTRLTVL.

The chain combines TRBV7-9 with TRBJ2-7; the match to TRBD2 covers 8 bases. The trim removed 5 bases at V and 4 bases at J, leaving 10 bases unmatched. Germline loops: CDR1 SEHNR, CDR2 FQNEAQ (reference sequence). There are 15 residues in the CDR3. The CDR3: CASSERTSKGYEQYF. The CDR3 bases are TGTGCCAGCAGCGAAAGGACTAGCAAAGGATACGAGCAGTACTTC.

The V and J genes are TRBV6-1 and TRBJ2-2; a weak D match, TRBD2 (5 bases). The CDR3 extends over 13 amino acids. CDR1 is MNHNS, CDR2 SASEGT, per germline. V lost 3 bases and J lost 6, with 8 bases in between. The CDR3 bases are TGTGCCAGCAGTGACATGAGGGCCGGGGAGCTGTTTTTT. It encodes CASSDMRAGELFF.

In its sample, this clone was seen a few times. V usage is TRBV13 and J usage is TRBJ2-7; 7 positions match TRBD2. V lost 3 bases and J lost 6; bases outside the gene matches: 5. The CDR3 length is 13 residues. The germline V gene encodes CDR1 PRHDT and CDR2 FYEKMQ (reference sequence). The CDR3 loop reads CASSFTGGTEQYF. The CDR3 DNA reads TGTGCCAGCAGCTTCACGGGGGGTACCGAGCAGTACTTC. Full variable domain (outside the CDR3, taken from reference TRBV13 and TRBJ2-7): AAGVIQSPRHLIKEKRETATLKCYPIPRHDTVYWYQQGPGQDPQFLISFYEKMQSDKGSIPDRFSAQQFSDYHSELNMSSLELGDSALYFCASSFTGGTEQYFGPGTRLTVT.

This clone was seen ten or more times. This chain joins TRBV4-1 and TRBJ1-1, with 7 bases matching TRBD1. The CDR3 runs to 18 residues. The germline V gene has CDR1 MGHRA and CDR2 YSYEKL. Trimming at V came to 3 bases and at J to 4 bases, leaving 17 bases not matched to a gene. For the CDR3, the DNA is TGCGCCAGCAGCCAGGGCCCAGGTCGCAGGGGGTCTGGCACTGAAGCTTTCTTT. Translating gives CASSQGPGRRGSGTEAFF.

This CDR3 is CASSYRDRYGGYTF. CDR3 DNA sequence: TGTGCCAGCAGTTACAGGGACCGCTATGGTGGCTACACCTTC. The chain is built from TRBV27 and TRBJ1-2; perhaps TRBD1 as D (6 bases). V was clipped by 4 bases and J by 7 bases, with 16 bases between them. The CDR3 extends over 14 amino acids. CDR1 is MNHEY, CDR2 SMNVEV, per germline (reference sequence).

The CDR3 region is CASSLNLGGADTQYF. DNA for the CDR3: TGTGCCAGCAGCCTGAACCTCGGGGGGGCAGATACGCAGTATTTT. This chain uses TRBV7-9 with TRBJ2-3; 8 bases fit TRBD2. V lost 5 bases to trimming and J lost 4 bases; unmatched junction nucleotides: 8. This CDR3 comprises 15 residues. CDR1 is SEHNR, CDR2 FQNEAQ, per germline (reference sequence).

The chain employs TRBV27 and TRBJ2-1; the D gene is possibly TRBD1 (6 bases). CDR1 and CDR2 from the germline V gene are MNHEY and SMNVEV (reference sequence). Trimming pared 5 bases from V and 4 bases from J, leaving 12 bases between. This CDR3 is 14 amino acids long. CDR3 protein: CASSPGQIYNEQFF. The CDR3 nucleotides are TGTGCCAGCAGTCCGGGACAAATATACAATGAGCAGTTCTTC.